This T cell receptor beta chain was sequenced in a study of cytomegalovirus exposure and HLA in healthy donors. Study-level points and caveats: With high specificity and sensitivity, the classifier reportedly diagnosed cytomegalovirus status. According to a subsequent analysis, TCR clusters identified in the first cohort showed a tendency to co-occur across the approximately 120 validation repertoires. Many donors shared some public TCRs, even though most TCR sequences were rare. There were approximately 150 TCR beta chains listed as cytomegalovirus-associated.

On this clone itself: The antigen is not known.

Clones were sequenced by immunoSEQ multiplex PCR, and TCRdb holds only the in-frame ones, with some missing. In the table there are about 73,000 clones, 85% to 95% of which are singletons. Sequencing was carried out using PBMCs. This TCR was recovered from a man aged 18 to 30 in good health and CMV-seronegative.

The CDR3 DNA reads as TGTGCCAGCAAAGACAGTGAAGCTTTCTTT. Translated: CASKDSEAFF. The chain uses TRBV6-6 and TRBJ1-1; the D gene is possibly TRBD1 (5 bases). CDR1 and CDR2 from the germline V gene are MNHNY and SVGAGI (reference sequence). The V end was cut by 7 bases, the J end by 7 bases, with 7 bases between. The CDR3 consists of 10 residues.